The 22 T cell receptor beta chains below all came from one sample that was sequenced in a study of immune cell composition in non-small cell lung cancer. TCRdb's table, derived via immunoSEQ multiplex PCR, lists solely in-frame clones and lacks some. The sample has approximately 11,000 clones, around 62% seen once. Sequenced sample: lung tumor tissue. These receptor sequences come from a human donor with non-small cell lung cancer.

This clone showed up just a few times. CDR3 bases: TGCAGTGCTAGCGGGAAAAACGAGCAGTACTTC. It is translated as CSASGKNEQYF. The chain employs TRBV20-1 and TRBJ2-7; D may be TRBD2 (5 bases). Germline V gene lookup returns CDR1 DFQATT and CDR2 SNEGSKA (reference sequence). CDR3 length: 11 residues. With 3 bases removed from V and 5 bases from J, the gap between germline ends came to 8 bases.

This chain links TRBV27 with TRBJ2-1, with 11 bases matching TRBD1. The trim removed 6 bases at V and 7 bases at J, leaving 5 bases unmatched. Germline assignment: CDR1 MNHEY and CDR2 SMNVEV (reference sequence). The CDR3 consists of 14 residues. For the CDR3, the DNA is TGTGCCAGCAGCTCCGGGACAGGGGGTAATGAGCAGTTCTTC. This encodes CASSSGTGGNEQFF.

The chain combines TRBV29-1 with TRBJ2-6; TRBD1 matches 10 bases. Germline-derived CDR1 and CDR2 are SQVTM and ANQGSEA. The CDR3 is 18 residues long. V shed 3 bases and J 0 bases; nucleotides not matched to a gene: 8. The CDR3 DNA sequence: TGCAGCGTTGATGACAGGGGGCCCTTCGGCTCTGGGGCCAACGTCCTGACTTTC. Translated: CSVDDRGPFGSGANVLTF.

With regard to this clone: Different DNA sequences within this sample yield the same CDR3. The chain combines TRBV4-1 with TRBJ2-7; 12 bases fit TRBD1. With 0 bases clipped from V and 7 bases from J, the junction kept 4 bases outside the gene matches. CDR3 size: 15 residues. Germline CDR1 reads MGHRA; CDR2 reads YSYEKL. This chain's CDR3 is CASSQDGTGGREQYF. CDR3 DNA sequence: TGCGCCAGCAGCCAAGACGGGACAGGGGGCCGGGAGCAGTACTTC.

V gene TRBV7-2 combines with J gene TRBJ2-6; TRBD1 matches at 7 bases. Trimming cost V 3 bases and J 1 base; bases outside gene matches: 0. The CDR3 has 15 amino acids. From germline, CDR1 is SGHTA and CDR2 FQGNSA. As DNA, the CDR3 is TGTGCCAGCAGCTTGACAGGGTCTGGGGCCAACGTCCTGACTTTC. Protein: CASSLTGSGANVLTF.

The chain is built from TRBV6-6 and TRBJ2-7; maybe TRBD1 (6 bases). CDR1 is MNHNY, CDR2 SVGAGI, per germline (reference sequence). The V gene lost 6 bases and the J gene lost 3 bases, with 12 bases spanning the gap. This CDR3 comprises 13 residues. The CDR3 sequence is CASSSDRFYEQYF. For the CDR3, the DNA is TGTGCCAGCAGCTCCGACAGGTTCTACGAGCAGTACTTC.

This clone showed up just a few times. The chain is built from TRBV4-3 and TRBJ2-3; TRBD2 might be the D (6 bases). CDR1 and CDR2 from the germline V gene are LGHNA and YSLEER. The CDR3 consists of 13 residues. V was cut by 5 bases and J by 3 bases, with 9 bases left in between. The CDR3 sequence: CASSGGSTDTQYF. CDR3 sequence (DNA): TGCGCCAGCAGCGGGGGGTCGACAGATACGCAGTATTTT.

The rearrangement links TRBV11-1 to TRBJ2-7; D ambiguous. CDR1 and CDR2 from the germline V gene are SGHAT and FQDESV (reference sequence). CDR3 length: 13 amino acids. Trimming removed 3 bases from V and 3 bases from J, with 9 bases in between. This CDR3 reads CASSFSGSYEQYF. In DNA, the CDR3 is TGTGCCAGCAGCTTCTCTGGCAGCTACGAGCAGTACTTC.

Concerning this clone: This specimen includes other DNA sequences encoding the same CDR3. The CDR3 here is CASSPRTSGNTGELFF. The CDR3 coding sequence is TGTGCCAGCAGCCCCCGGACTAGCGGAAACACCGGGGAGCTGTTTTTT. The rearrangement joins TRBV5-5 to TRBJ2-2; TRBD2 matches at 10 bases. From germline, CDR1 is SGHKS and CDR2 YYEKEE (reference sequence). Trimming cost V 4 bases and J 2 bases; bases outside gene matches: 5. The CDR3 sequence is 16 residues long.

V gene TRBV19 combines with J gene TRBJ1-2; TRBD1 matches 8 bases. Looked up from germline, CDR1 is LNHDA and CDR2 is SQIVND (reference sequence). There are 15 residues in the CDR3. V was pared by 8 bases and J by 4 bases, with 12 bases of the junction left unmatched. CDR3 sequence (DNA): TGTGCCAGTGCGGACAGGGCCATCCCACTCTATGGCTACACCTTC. This gives the protein CASADRAIPLYGYTF.

The chain couples TRBV7-3 to TRBJ2-1, with TRBD2 matching 15 bases. Germline loops: CDR1 SGHTA, CDR2 FQGTGA. This CDR3 contains 18 residues. V lost 2 bases, J lost 2 bases, and 4 bases stayed unmatched. The CDR3 spells CASSLYGTSGRPYNEQFF. Written as DNA, the CDR3 is TGTGCCAGCAGCTTATACGGGACTAGCGGGAGGCCCTACAATGAGCAGTTCTTC.

CDR3 sequence reads: CASSYGQGGETQYF. CDR3 bases: TGCGCCAGCAGCTACGGACAGGGAGGAGAGACCCAGTACTTC. The chain uses TRBV5-1 and TRBJ2-5, with 8 bases aligning to TRBD1. Germline CDR1 reads SGHRS; CDR2 reads YFSETQ. The CDR3 is 14 amino acids. After removal of 3 bases from V and 4 bases from J, the junction contained 5 bases not matched to a gene.

This chain links TRBV11-2 with TRBJ2-1; TRBD2 agrees at 9 bases. The CDR3 runs to 15 residues. The ends lost 0 bases at V and 4 bases at J; junction bases unmatched: 1. Germline CDR1 and CDR2: SGHAT and FQNNGV. For the CDR3, the DNA is TGTGCCAGCAGCTTAGACCTAGCGGGGTACAATGAGCAGTTCTTC. Encoded protein: CASSLDLAGYNEQFF.

The chain couples TRBV10-3 to TRBJ2-1; 9 bases agree with TRBD2. This CDR3 has 13 residues. CDR1 is ENHRY, CDR2 SYGVKD, per germline. V shed 10 bases and J 4 bases; nucleotides not matched to a gene: 5. The CDR3: CANAGGRYNEQFF. The CDR3 DNA follows: TGTGCCAACGCGGGAGGGAGGTACAATGAGCAGTTCTTC.

This clone was observed a few times. The chain links TRBV6-5 to TRBJ1-5, with 7 bases lining up with TRBD1. Germline V CDR1 and CDR2: MNHEY, SVGAGI. J lost 6 bases, V lost 4 bases, and 6 bases had no gene match. The CDR3 has 14 residues. The CDR3 is CASSLRQGGQPQHF. CDR3 sequence (DNA): TGTGCCAGCAGTTTGAGACAGGGTGGTCAGCCCCAGCATTTT.

The V call is TRBV9, the J call TRBJ2-7, with 9 bases fitting TRBD1. The CDR3 is 17 amino acids. J gave up 0 bases and V 3 bases, and 10 bases lay outside the gene matches. The V gene's germline CDR1 is SGDLS and CDR2 YYNGEE. CDR3 DNA sequence: TGTGCCAGCAGCGCTGGGGCCGGGACAGGGAGCTCCTACGAGCAGTACTTC. Amino acids: CASSAGAGTGSSYEQYF.

By its share, this clone is medium-sized. The chain has TRBV6-5 and TRBJ2-1, with D possibly matching TRBD2 (6 bases). The CDR3 sequence is 14 residues long. V was pared by 5 bases and J by 10 bases, with 18 bases between. Germline V gene sequence: CDR1 MNHEY, CDR2 SVGAGI. Here the CDR3 DNA reads TGTGCCAGCAGTCTCCGGGGGAGTGGTAGGGAGCAGTTCTTC. It is translated as CASSLRGSGREQFF.

The count of this clone is one. The rearrangement joins TRBV5-1 to TRBJ2-3; D ambiguous. The CDR3 spans 13 residues. The germline V gene encodes CDR1 SGHRS and CDR2 YFSETQ. V lost 0 bases and J 4 bases, leaving 6 bases between the germline ends. The CDR3 loop reads CASSLDGSDTQYF. CDR3 DNA: TGCGCCAGCAGCTTGGATGGCTCAGATACGCAGTATTTT.

The sample holds a few counts of this clone. V usage is TRBV18 and J usage is TRBJ2-7, with D perhaps matching TRBD2 (7 bases). V was cut by 5 bases and J by 7 bases, with 18 bases left in between. Germline V CDR1 and CDR2: KGHSH, LQKENI. CDR3 length: 14 residues. The CDR3 nucleotides are TGTGCCAGCTCAGCTAGCGGTCCGAGGGGGGAGCAGTACTTC. It codes for CASSASGPRGEQYF.

The chain links TRBV5-8 to TRBJ1-1, with no clear D. The CDR3 length is 13 residues. CDR1 and CDR2 from the germline V gene are SGHTS and YDEGEE. V lost 4 bases, J lost 5 bases, and 12 bases lay in between. The CDR3 DNA reads as TGTGCCAGCAGCGCGGATAGCTGGACTGAAGCTTTCTTT. Its translation: CASSADSWTEAFF.

This clone appeared a few times. V is TRBV28 and J is TRBJ2-3; 7 nucleotides align to TRBD2. Germline V lookup: CDR1 MDHEN, CDR2 SYDVKM. Trimming took 6 bases from V and 0 from J; bases not matched to a gene: 9. The CDR3 spans 16 residues. Written as DNA, the CDR3 is TGTGCCAGCAGCTCCGCAAGCGGGACGAGCACAGATACGCAGTATTTT. Residues: CASSSASGTSTDTQYF.

This sequence joins TRBV5-4 and TRBJ1-2; possibly TRBD1 for D (6 bases). The CDR3 covers 13 residues. Looked up from germline, CDR1 is SGHNT and CDR2 is YYREEE (reference sequence). Trimming pared 1 base from V and 7 bases from J, leaving 11 bases between. The CDR3 is CASSLWDTGGYTF. CDR3 nucleotide sequence: TGTGCCAGCAGCTTGTGGGACACTGGTGGCTACACCTTC.